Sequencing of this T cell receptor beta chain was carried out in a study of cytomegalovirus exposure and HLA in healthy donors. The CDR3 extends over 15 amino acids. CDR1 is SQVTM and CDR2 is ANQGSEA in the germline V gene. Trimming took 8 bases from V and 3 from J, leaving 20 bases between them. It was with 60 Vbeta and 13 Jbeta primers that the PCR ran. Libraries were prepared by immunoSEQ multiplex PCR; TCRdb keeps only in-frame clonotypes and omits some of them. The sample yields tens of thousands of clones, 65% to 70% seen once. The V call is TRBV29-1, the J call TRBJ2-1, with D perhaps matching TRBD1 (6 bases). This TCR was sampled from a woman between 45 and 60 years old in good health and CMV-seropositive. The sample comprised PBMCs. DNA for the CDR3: TGCAGCCCTGAGGGTCCAGGGGCGAGCTACAATGAGCAGTTCTTC. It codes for CSPEGPGASYNEQFF.